The clone carrying this TCR beta chain was counted at least ten times. The junction shows a germline mismatch at one end, possibly a read error. This CDR3 is built from 13 residues. CDR1 is SSHAT, CDR2 FNYEAQ, per germline (reference sequence). Via MiXCR, TCRdb re-called the RT-PCR reads, giving one row per CDR3 protein. The data contain 650,000 to 800,000 distinct CDR3 sequences, approximately 15% of them seen just once; the ten biggest clones take up 3% to 4.5%. Specimen: memory CD4+ T cells from blood. The gene calls are TRBV7-7 and TRBJ2-2; no firm D call. The receptor comes from a female donor in good health, serving as a healthy control. The CDR3 reads CASSFGFSGELFF. The CDR3 bases are TGTGCTAGCAGCTTTGGGTTCTCCGGGGAGCTGTTTTTT.